This TCR beta chain appears in the sequencing data of a study of monozygotic twins with inflammatory bowel disease. TCRdb reprocessed the 5' RACE reads and stores each CDR3 protein as one record, lacking DNA. The sample includes a few hundred thousand distinct CDR3 sequences. The CDR3 is 14 residues long. Germline-derived CDR1 and CDR2 are LGHDT and YNNKEL (reference sequence). This chain connects TRBV3-1 to TRBJ1-1. The origin of this receptor is a human donor with ulcerative colitis or Crohn's disease, or a healthy co-twin of an affected twin (not recorded which). Material for sequencing was blood. CDR3 residues: CASSQENLGREAFF.